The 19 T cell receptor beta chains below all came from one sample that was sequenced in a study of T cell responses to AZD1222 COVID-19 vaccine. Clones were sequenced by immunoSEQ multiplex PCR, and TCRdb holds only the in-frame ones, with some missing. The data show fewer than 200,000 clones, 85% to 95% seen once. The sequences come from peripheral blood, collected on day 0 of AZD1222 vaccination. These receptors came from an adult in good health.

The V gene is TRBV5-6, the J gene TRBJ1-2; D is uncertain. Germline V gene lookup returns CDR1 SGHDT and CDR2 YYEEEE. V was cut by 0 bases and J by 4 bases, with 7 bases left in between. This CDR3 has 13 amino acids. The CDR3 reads CASSLAAVYGYTF. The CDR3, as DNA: TGTGCCAGCAGCTTGGCGGCAGTCTATGGCTACACCTTC. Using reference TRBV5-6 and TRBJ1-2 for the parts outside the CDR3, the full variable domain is DAGVTQSPTHLIKTRGQQVTLRCSPKSGHDTVSWYQQALGQGPQFIFQYYEEEERQRGNFPDRFSGHQFPNYSSELNVNALLLGDSALYLCASSLAAVYGYTFGSGTRLTVV.

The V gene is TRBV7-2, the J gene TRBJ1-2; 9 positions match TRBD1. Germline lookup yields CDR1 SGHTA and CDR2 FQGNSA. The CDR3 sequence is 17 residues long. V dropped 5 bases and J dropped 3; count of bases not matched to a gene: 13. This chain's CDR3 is CASSPYRGLIRDYGYTF. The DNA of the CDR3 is TGTGCCAGCAGCCCCTACAGGGGGCTTATTAGGGACTATGGCTACACCTTC.

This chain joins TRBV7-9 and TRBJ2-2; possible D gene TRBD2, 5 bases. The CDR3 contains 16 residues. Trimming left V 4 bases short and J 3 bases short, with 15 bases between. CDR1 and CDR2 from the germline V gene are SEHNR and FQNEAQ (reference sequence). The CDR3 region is CASSSPRLADTGELFF. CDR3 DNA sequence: TGTGCCAGCAGCTCCCCCCGGCTAGCCGACACCGGGGAGCTGTTTTTT. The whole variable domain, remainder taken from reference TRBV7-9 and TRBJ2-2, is DTGVSQNPRHKITKRGQNVTFRCDPISEHNRLYWYRQTLGQGPEFLTYFQNEAQLEKSRLLSDRFSAERPKGSFSTLEIQRTEQGDSAMYLCASSSPRLADTGELFFGEGSRLTVL.

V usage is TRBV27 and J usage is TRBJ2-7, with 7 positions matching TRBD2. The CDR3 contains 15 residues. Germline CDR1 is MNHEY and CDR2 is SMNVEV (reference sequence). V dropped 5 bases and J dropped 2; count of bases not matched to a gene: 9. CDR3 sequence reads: CASSLSSSGPYEQYF. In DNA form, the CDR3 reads TGTGCCAGCAGTCTCTCGTCTAGCGGCCCCTACGAGCAGTACTTC.

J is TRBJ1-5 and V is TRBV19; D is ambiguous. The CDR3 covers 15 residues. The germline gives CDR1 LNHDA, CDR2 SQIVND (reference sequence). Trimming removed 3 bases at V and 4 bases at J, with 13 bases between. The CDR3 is CASSMGWLPNQPQHF. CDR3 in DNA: TGTGCCAGTAGTATGGGGTGGCTCCCAAATCAGCCCCAGCATTTT.

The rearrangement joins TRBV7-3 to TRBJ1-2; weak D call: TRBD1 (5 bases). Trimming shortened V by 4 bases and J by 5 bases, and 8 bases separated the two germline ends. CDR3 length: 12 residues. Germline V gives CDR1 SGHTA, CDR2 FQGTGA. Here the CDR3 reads CASSSQGYGYTF. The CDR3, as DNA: TGTGCCAGCAGCTCCCAGGGTTATGGCTACACCTTC.

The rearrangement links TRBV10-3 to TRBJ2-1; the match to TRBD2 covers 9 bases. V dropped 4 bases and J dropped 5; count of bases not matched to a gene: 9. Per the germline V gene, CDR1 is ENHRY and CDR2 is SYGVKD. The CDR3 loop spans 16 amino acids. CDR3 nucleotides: TGTGCCATCAGTGTCCGGGAAGCGGGGGGTAACAATGAGCAGTTCTTC. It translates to CAISVREAGGNNEQFF.

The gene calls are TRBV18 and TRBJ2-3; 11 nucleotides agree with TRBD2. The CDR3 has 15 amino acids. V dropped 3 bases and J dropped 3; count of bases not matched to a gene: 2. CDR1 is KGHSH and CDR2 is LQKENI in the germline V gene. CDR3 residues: CASSPSGRGTDTQYF. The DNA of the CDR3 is TGTGCCAGCTCACCTAGCGGGAGGGGAACAGATACGCAGTATTTT.

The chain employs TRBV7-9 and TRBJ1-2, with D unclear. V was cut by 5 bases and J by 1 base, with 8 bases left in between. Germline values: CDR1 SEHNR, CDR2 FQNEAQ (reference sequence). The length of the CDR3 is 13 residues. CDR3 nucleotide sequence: TGTGCCAGCAGCCAAGGGATTAACTATGGCTACACCTTC. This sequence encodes CASSQGINYGYTF. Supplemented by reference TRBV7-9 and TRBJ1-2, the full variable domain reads DTGVSQNPRHKITKRGQNVTFRCDPISEHNRLYWYRQTLGQGPEFLTYFQNEAQLEKSRLLSDRFSAERPKGSFSTLEIQRTEQGDSAMYLCASSQGINYGYTFGSGTRLTVV.

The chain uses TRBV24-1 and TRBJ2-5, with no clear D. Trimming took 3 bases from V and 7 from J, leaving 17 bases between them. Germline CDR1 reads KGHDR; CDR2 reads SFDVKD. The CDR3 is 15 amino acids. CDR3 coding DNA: TGTGCCACCAGTGATAGTAGGACCGTGGAAGGGACCCAGTACTTC. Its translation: CATSDSRTVEGTQYF.

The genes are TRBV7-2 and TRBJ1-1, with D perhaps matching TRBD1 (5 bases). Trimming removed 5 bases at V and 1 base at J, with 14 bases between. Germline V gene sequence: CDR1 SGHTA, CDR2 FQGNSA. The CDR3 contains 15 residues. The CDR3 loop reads CASSPMGGWNTEAFF. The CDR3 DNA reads TGTGCCAGCAGCCCCATGGGGGGGTGGAACACTGAAGCTTTCTTT.

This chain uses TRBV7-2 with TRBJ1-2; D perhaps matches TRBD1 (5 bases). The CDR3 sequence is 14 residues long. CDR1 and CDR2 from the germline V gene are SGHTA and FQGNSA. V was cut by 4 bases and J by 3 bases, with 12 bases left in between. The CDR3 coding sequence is TGTGCCAGCAGCTCCGGGACCGCGCACTATGGCTACACCTTC. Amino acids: CASSSGTAHYGYTF.

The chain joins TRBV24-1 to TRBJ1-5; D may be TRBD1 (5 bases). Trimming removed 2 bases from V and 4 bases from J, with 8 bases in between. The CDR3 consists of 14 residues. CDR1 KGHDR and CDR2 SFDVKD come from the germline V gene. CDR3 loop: CATSDWGSNQPQHF. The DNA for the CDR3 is TGTGCCACCAGTGATTGGGGGTCGAATCAGCCCCAGCATTTT.

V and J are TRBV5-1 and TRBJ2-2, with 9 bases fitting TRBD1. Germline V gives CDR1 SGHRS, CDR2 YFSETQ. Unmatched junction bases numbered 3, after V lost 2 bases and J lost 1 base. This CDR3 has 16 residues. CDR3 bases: TGCGCCAGCAGCTTCTACAGGGGGCGGAACACCGGGGAGCTGTTTTTT. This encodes CASSFYRGRNTGELFF.

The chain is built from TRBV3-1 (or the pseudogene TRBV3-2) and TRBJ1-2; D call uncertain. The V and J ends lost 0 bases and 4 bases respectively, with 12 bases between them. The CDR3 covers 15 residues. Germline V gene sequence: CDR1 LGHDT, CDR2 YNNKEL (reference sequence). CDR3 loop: CASSQDGRSGYGYTF. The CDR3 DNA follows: TGTGCCAGCAGCCAAGATGGGAGGTCGGGCTATGGCTACACCTTC.

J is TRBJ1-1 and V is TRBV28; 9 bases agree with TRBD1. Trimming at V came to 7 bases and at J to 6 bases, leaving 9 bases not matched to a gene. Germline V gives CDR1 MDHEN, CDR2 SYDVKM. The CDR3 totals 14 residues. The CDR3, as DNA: TGTGCCAGCAAAATCCGGACAGGGGCCTCTGAAGCTTTCTTT. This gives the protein CASKIRTGASEAFF.

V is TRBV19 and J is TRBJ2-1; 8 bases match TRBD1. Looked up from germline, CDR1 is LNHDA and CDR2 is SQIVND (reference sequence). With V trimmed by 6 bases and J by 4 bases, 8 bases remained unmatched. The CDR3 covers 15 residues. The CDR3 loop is CASRPRDRGYNEQFF. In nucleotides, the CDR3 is TGTGCCAGTAGACCCCGCGACAGGGGATACAATGAGCAGTTCTTC.

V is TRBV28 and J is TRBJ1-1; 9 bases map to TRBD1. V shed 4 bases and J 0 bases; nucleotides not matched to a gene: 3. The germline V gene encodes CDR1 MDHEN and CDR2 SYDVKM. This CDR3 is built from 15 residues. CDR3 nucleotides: TGTGCCAGCAGTTGGACAGGGGAAATGAACACTGAAGCTTTCTTT. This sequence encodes CASSWTGEMNTEAFF.

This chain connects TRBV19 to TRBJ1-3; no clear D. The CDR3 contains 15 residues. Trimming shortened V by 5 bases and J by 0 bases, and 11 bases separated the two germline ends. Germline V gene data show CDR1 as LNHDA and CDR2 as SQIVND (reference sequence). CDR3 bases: TGTGCCAGTAGTGTCGGCGTGGCCTCTGGAAACACCATATATTTT. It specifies CASSVGVASGNTIYF. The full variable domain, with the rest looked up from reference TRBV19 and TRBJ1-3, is DGGITQSPKYLFRKEGQNVTLSCEQNLNHDAMYWYRQDPGQGLRLIYYSQIVNDFQKGDIAEGYSVSREKKESFPLTVTSAQKNPTAFYLCASSVGVASGNTIYFGEGSWLTVV.